These T cell receptor beta chains were read from a single sample in a study of CD8 T cells in Susac syndrome. TCRdb fed the immunoSEQ multiplex PCR reads into MiXCR, producing one record per CDR3 protein. This sample carries approximately 75,000 distinct CDR3 sequences, 95% of them seen once, and the ten largest clones take about 0.26%. The sequencing sample was made of CD8+ T cells from PBMCs. These receptors were obtained from a human donor in good health. Both conserved end residues are part of each CDR3. The D gene is left open where the match is weak. The size entry is marked missing in some rows and otherwise reads once, few, many or a size class.

D gene,clone size,V gene,J gene,CDR3 length,CDR3 protein,CDR3 DNA
TRBD1,.,TRBV27,TRBJ1-2,11,CAIGTGGGYTF,TGTGCCATAGGGACAGGTGGCGGCTACACCTTC
.,.,TRBV5-4,TRBJ2-1,14,CASSLGPLANEQFF,TGTGCCAGCAGCTTGGGGCCCTTGGCCAATGAGCAGTTCTTC
TRBD2,.,TRBV27,TRBJ2-7,16,CASSPRGSGGAYEQYF,TGTGCCAGCAGTCCCCGGGGTAGCGGGGGAGCCTACGAGCAGTACTTC
.,.,TRBV5-1,TRBJ2-2,15,CASSLSSSLAGELFF,TGCGCCAGCAGCTTGTCGTCTAGCTTGGCCGGGGAGCTGTTTTTT
.,.,TRBV6-2/TRBV6-3,TRBJ1-1,13,CASALEQGTEAFF,TGTGCCAGCGCCCTCGAGCAGGGCACTGAAGCTTTCTTT
.,.,TRBV29-1,TRBJ2-7,18,CSVEVSPTWGKSSYEQYF,TGCAGCGTTGAAGTTTCCCCGACTTGGGGTAAGAGCTCCTACGAGCAGTACTTC
TRBD1,.,TRBV4-1,TRBJ1-6,15,CASAQDRSVGSPLHF,TGCGCCAGCGCCCAGGACAGGTCCGTCGGGTCACCCCTCCACTTT
.,.,TRBV6-6,TRBJ2-3,14,CASSYLRDTDTQYF,TGTGCCAGCAGTTACTTACGGGACACAGATACGCAGTATTTT
.,.,TRBV27,TRBJ2-2,14,CASRRVLNTGELFF,TGTGCCAGCAGGCGTGTCCTCAACACCGGGGAGCTGTTTTTT
TRBD2,.,TRBV28,TRBJ2-3,15,CASSLAGQITDTQYF,TGTGCCAGCAGCTTAGCGGGCCAGATCACAGATACGCAGTATTTT
TRBD2,.,TRBV25-1,TRBJ2-5,16,CASSDFASGGAETQYF,TGTGCCAGCAGCGATTTCGCTAGCGGGGGGGCTGAGACCCAGTACTTC
TRBD1,.,TRBV4-2,TRBJ2-1,14,CASSPGQGVNEQFF,TGTGCCAGCAGCCCGGGACAGGGGGTCAATGAGCAGTTCTTC
.,.,TRBV27,TRBJ2-1,13,CASSLSRVAEQFF,TGTGCCAGCAGTTTATCGAGGGTGGCTGAGCAGTTCTTC
.,few,TRBV4-1,TRBJ1-1,12,CASSLKGTEAFF,TGCGCCAGCAGCCTAAAAGGCACTGAAGCTTTCTTT
TRBD1,.,TRBV5-1,TRBJ2-3,14,CASSWTGVTDTQYF,TGCGCCAGCAGCTGGACAGGGGTCACAGATACGCAGTATTTT
.,.,TRBV27,TRBJ1-5,14,CASSLRGSNQPQHF,TGTGCCAGCAGTTTGCGAGGTAGCAATCAGCCCCAGCATTTT
.,once,TRBV27,TRBJ2-3,13,CASSFFGPDTQYF,TGTGCCAGCAGTTTTTTCGGCCCAGATACGCAGTATTTT
.,.,TRBV7-9,TRBJ2-2,13,CASSLVGAGELFF,TGTGCCAGCAGCTTAGTGGGCGCTGGGGAGCTGTTTTTT
.,.,TRBV7-9,TRBJ1-1,12,CASSLDKPEAFF,TGTGCCAGCAGCTTAGATAAACCTGAAGCTTTCTTT
.,.,TRBV27,TRBJ2-6,14,CASYPGAGANVLTF,TGTGCCAGCTACCCAGGGGCTGGGGCCAACGTCCTGACTTTC
.,.,TRBV4-3,TRBJ2-5,15,CASSQDGSGRETQYF,TGCGCCAGCAGCCAAGATGGGTCCGGCCGAGAGACCCAGTACTTC
.,once,TRBV3-1,TRBJ1-6,15,CASSQVATEDSPLHF,TGTGCCAGCAGCCAAGTGGCGACGGAAGATTCACCCCTCCACTTT
TRBD2,.,TRBV25-1,TRBJ2-5,16,CASSGRLAGAKETQYF,TGTGCCAGCAGTGGAAGACTAGCGGGGGCAAAAGAGACCCAGTACTTC
.,.,TRBV27,TRBJ2-7,11,CASSSGYEQYF,TGTGCCAGCAGTTCAGGCTACGAGCAGTACTTC
.,.,TRBV19,TRBJ1-5,14,CASSIDAGDQPQHF,TGTGCCAGTAGTATAGATGCTGGCGATCAGCCCCAGCATTTT
.,.,TRBV7-8,TRBJ2-5,15,CASSLPRGVVETQYF,TGTGCCAGCAGCTTACCAAGGGGTGTTGTGGAGACCCAGTACTTC
TRBD1,.,TRBV23-1,TRBJ1-5,13,CASRQGLNQPQHF,TGCGCCAGTCGACAGGGTCTCAATCAGCCCCAGCATTTT
.,.,TRBV4-2,TRBJ2-2,14,CASSQEANTGELFF,TGTGCCAGCAGCCAAGAGGCGAACACCGGGGAGCTGTTTTTT
.,.,TRBV12-3/TRBV12-4,TRBJ1-2,13,CASSSRINYGYTF,TGTGCCAGCAGTAGTAGGATTAACTATGGCTACACCTTC
.,.,TRBV18,TRBJ1-1,13,CASSPQVNTEAFF,TGTGCCAGCTCACCACAGGTGAACACTGAAGCTTTCTTT
.,.,TRBV28,TRBJ2-2,12,CASSPFTGELFF,TGTGCCAGCAGTCCGTTCACCGGGGAGCTGTTTTTT
.,.,TRBV5-6,TRBJ2-6,13,CASSLRATSVLTF,TGTGCCAGCAGCTTGCGGGCTACCAGCGTCCTGACTTTC
.,.,TRBV4-1,TRBJ2-2,16,CASSRIDTGNTGELFF,TGCGCCAGCAGCCGGATTGACACAGGGAACACCGGGGAGCTGTTTTTT
.,.,TRBV29-1,TRBJ1-1,14,CSVEKNTRGPEAFF,TGCAGCGTCGAGAAAAATACTCGTGGGCCTGAAGCTTTCTTT
.,.,TRBV4-1,TRBJ2-1,14,CASSQEPQGNEQFF,TGCGCCAGCAGCCAAGAACCTCAGGGAAATGAGCAGTTCTTC
TRBD2,.,TRBV9,TRBJ2-1,16,CASSVIAGGLYNEQFF,TGTGCCAGCAGCGTAATAGCGGGGGGCCTCTACAATGAGCAGTTCTTC
.,.,TRBV19,TRBJ2-2,12,CASSPVIGELFF,TGTGCCAGTAGCCCGGTTATCGGGGAGCTGTTTTTT
.,.,TRBV20-1,TRBJ1-1,12,CSAREGGTAAGF,TGCAGTGCTAGAGAAGGGGGGACTGCCGCGGGCTTT
.,.,TRBV29-1,TRBJ1-2,12,CSVEYVNYGYTF,TGCAGCGTTGAATACGTGAACTATGGCTACACCTTC
.,.,TRBV5-4,TRBJ2-1,15,CASSLVQVPGYEQFF,TGTGCCAGCAGCTTGGTTCAGGTCCCTGGATATGAGCAGTTCTTC
TRBD1,.,TRBV30,TRBJ2-7,14,CAWSPGQGSYEQYF,TGTGCCTGGAGTCCTGGACAGGGCTCCTACGAGCAGTACTTC
TRBD1,.,TRBV5-4,TRBJ1-1,13,CASAHRGDTEAFF,TGTGCCAGCGCCCACAGGGGGGACACTGAAGCTTTCTTT
TRBD2,.,TRBV9,TRBJ2-3,16,CASSTYSGGAPDTQYF,TGTGCCAGCAGCACCTACTCCGGGGGGGCCCCAGATACGCAGTATTTT
.,.,TRBV16,TRBJ1-4,14,CASSQRMEGEKLFF,TGTGCCAGCAGCCAGCGGATGGAAGGAGAAAAACTGTTTTTT
TRBD1,.,TRBV7-9,TRBJ1-2,13,CASSFLDRGGYTF,TGTGCCAGCAGCTTTCTCGACAGGGGAGGCTACACCTTC
.,once,TRBV28,TRBJ2-5,11,CASSLQGGQYF,TGTGCCAGCAGTTTACAAGGGGGCCAGTACTTC
TRBD1,.,TRBV27,TRBJ1-6,18,CASSPVEVRGGGGSPLHF,TGTGCCAGCAGTCCAGTAGAGGTCCGGGGAGGGGGCGGTTCACCCCTCCACTTT
.,.,TRBV24-1,TRBJ2-7,15,CATSDSGQRLHEQYF,TGTGCCACCAGTGATTCCGGACAGAGGCTACACGAGCAGTACTTC
.,.,TRBV3-1,TRBJ2-7,14,CASSYDSAAYEQYF,TGTGCCAGCAGCTATGACTCCGCCGCCTACGAGCAGTACTTC
.,.,TRBV29-1,TRBJ2-7,13,CSVVVEFSYEQYF,TGCAGCGTTGTTGTAGAGTTCTCCTACGAGCAGTACTTC
.,.,TRBV5-8,TRBJ2-7,13,CASSYRVAYEQYF,TGTGCCAGCAGCTACAGGGTAGCCTACGAGCAGTACTTC
.,.,TRBV6-6,TRBJ1-1,14,CASSYTVQNTEAFF,TGTGCCAGCAGTTACACGGTACAGAACACTGAAGCTTTCTTT